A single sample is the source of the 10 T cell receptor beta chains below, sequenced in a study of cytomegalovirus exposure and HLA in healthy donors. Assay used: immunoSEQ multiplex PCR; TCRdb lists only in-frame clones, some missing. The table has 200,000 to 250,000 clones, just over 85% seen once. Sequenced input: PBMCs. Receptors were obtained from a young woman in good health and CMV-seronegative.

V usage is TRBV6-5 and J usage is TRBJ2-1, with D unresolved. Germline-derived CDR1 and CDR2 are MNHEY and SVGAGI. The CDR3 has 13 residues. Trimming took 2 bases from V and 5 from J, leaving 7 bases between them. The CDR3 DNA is TGTGCCAGCAGTTACGGGCAGGACAATGAGCAGTTCTTC. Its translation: CASSYGQDNEQFF.

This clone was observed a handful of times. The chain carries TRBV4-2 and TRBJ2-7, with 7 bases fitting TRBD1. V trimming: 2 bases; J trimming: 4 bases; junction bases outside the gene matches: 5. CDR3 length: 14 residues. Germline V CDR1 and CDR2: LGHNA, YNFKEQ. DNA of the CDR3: TGTGCCAGCAGCCAAAACAGGGGTAGGTACGAGCAGTACTTC. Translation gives CASSQNRGRYEQYF.

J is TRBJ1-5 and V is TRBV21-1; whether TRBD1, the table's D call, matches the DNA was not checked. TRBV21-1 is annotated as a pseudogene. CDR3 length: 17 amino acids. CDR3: CASSKGKTDPPNQPQHF. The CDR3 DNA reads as TGTGCCAGCAGCAAAGGCAAGACAGATCCCCCAAATCAGCCCCAGCATTTT.

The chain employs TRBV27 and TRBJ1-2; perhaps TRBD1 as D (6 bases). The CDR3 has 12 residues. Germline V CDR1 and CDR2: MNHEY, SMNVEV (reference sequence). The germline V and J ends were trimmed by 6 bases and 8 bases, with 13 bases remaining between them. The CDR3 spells CASRQGREGYTF. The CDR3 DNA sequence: TGTGCCAGCAGACAGGGCAGGGAAGGCTACACCTTC.

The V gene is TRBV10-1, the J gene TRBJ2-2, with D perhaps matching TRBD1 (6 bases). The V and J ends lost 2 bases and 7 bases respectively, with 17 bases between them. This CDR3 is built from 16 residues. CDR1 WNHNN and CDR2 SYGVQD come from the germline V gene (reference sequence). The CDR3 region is CASSELAGQSIGELFF. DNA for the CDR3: TGCGCCAGCAGTGAGCTCGCCGGACAGAGCATCGGGGAGCTGTTTTTT.

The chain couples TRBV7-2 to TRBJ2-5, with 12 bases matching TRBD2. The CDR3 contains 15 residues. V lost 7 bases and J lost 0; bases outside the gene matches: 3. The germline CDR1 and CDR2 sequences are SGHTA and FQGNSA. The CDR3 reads CASTRTSGNQETQYF. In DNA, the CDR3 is TGTGCCAGCACGCGGACTAGCGGGAACCAAGAGACCCAGTACTTC.

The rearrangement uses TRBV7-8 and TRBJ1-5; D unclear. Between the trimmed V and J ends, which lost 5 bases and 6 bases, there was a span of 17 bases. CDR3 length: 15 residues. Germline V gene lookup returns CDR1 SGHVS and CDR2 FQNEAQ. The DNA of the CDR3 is TGTGCCAGCAGCCGGCTACGTGATCACAGTCAGCCCCAGCATTTT. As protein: CASSRLRDHSQPQHF.

The CDR3 bases are TGTGCCAGCAGTGAAACCTACCTGTACGAGCAGTACTTC. Amino acid sequence: CASSETYLYEQYF. The chain couples TRBV6-1 to TRBJ2-7; D unclear. V was pared by 2 bases and J by 4 bases, with 9 bases between. The CDR3 spans 13 residues. Germline values: CDR1 MNHNS, CDR2 SASEGT.

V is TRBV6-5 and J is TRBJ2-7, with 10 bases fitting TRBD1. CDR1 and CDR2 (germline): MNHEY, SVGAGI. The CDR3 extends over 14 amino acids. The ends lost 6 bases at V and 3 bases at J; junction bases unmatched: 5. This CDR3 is CASSGQGGSYEQYF. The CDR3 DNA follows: TGTGCCAGCAGCGGACAGGGGGGTAGCTACGAGCAGTACTTC.

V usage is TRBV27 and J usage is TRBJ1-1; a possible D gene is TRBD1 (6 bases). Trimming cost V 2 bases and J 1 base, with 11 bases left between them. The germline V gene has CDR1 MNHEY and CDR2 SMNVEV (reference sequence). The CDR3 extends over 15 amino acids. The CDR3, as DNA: TGTGCCAGCAGTTTAAGGGACACAGAGAACACTGAAGCTTTCTTT. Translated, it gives CASSLRDTENTEAFF.